A selection of T cell receptor beta chains follows, all from one sample in a study of T-cell reconstitution after alpha-beta-depleted transplantation in children. TCRdb re-analysed the PCR reads in MiXCR, keeping a single row per CDR3 protein. This table holds some 830,000 distinct CDR3 sequences, about 16% found once. The sequencing here drew on PBMCs, mostly from graft donor cells, taken 360 days after TCRalphabeta/CD19-depleted stem cell transplant. The receptor set was obtained from a male patient under 18 who had a stem cell transplant for acute lymphoblastic leukemia, so the T cells may come from the graft donor. Both conserved end residues are part of each CDR3. A D gene is named only where the DNA matches it firmly. Clone size is not always given. Where it is, it says once, few, many or a class for expanded clones.

clone size,J gene,D gene,V gene,CDR3 protein,CDR3 DNA
NA,TRBJ1-2,NA,TRBV7-3,CASSPRGGFGYTF,TGTGCCAGCAGCCCCCGGGGCGGGTTCGGTTACACCTTC
NA,TRBJ2-7,TRBD1,TRBV7-2,CASSRHRGYEQYF,TGTGCCAGCAGCCGCCACAGGGGATACGAGCAGTACTTC
NA,TRBJ2-2,NA,TRBV12-5,CASGLDSRSNTGELFF,TGTGCTAGTGGTTTGGACAGCCGATCGAACACCGGGGAGCTGTTTTTT
NA,TRBJ2-1,TRBD1,TRBV24-1,CATSDSTGHAYNEQFF,TGTGCCACCAGTGATTCGACAGGGCACGCCTACAATGAGCAGTTCTTC
NA,TRBJ2-7,NA,TRBV24-1,CATSAAIYEQYF,TGTGCCACCAGTGCCGCGATCTACGAGCAGTACTTC
NA,TRBJ2-7,NA,TRBV9,CASSVEGLGAYEQYF,TGTGCCAGCAGCGTAGAGGGTTTGGGGGCCTACGAGCAGTACTTC
NA,TRBJ2-7,TRBD2,TRBV4-1,CASSQGGTKPYEQYF,TGCGCCAGCAGCCAGGGGGGGACTAAACCCTACGAGCAGTACTTC
NA,TRBJ2-7,NA,TRBV2,CASRQQGVGYEQYF,TGTGCCAGCAGGCAACAGGGAGTAGGCTACGAGCAGTACTTC
NA,TRBJ2-7,NA,TRBV3-1,CASSRSPVTYEQYF,TGTGCCAGCAGCCGGTCACCTGTTACCTACGAGCAGTACTTC
NA,TRBJ2-1,NA,TRBV11-3,CASSSGLWVNEQFF,TGTGCCAGCAGCTCCGGACTCTGGGTAAATGAGCAGTTCTTC
NA,TRBJ2-6,TRBD2,TRBV5-1,CASSYLGLAGVPNVLTF,TGCGCCAGCAGCTACCTGGGACTAGCGGGAGTGCCCAACGTCCTGACTTTC
many,TRBJ2-7,TRBD2,TRBV10-3,CAISAASGPYEQYF,TGTGCCATCAGTGCGGCTAGCGGGCCCTACGAGCAGTACTTC
NA,TRBJ1-5,NA,TRBV12-3/TRBV12-4,CASSSDRTNQPQHF,TGTGCCAGCAGTTCCGACAGGACGAATCAGCCCCAGCATTTT
few,TRBJ1-1,NA,TRBV2,CASSEPEAFF,TGTGCCAGCAGTGAACCTGAAGCTTTCTTT
many,TRBJ1-5,NA,TRBV6-1,CASSVRDISNQPQHF,TGTGCCAGCAGTGTCCGGGACATTAGCAATCAGCCCCAGCATTTT
NA,TRBJ1-1,NA,TRBV14,CASSRYTEAFF,TGTGCCAGCAGCCGATACACTGAAGCTTTCTTT
many,TRBJ2-7,TRBD2,TRBV12-3/TRBV12-4,CASSFGAGGYEQYF,TGCGCCAGCAGCTTTGGGGCGGGGGGCTACGAGCAGTACTTC
few,TRBJ2-2,TRBD1,TRBV13,CASTPGTGMNTGELFF,TGTGCCAGCACCCCCGGGACAGGAATGAACACCGGGGAGCTGTTTTTT
many,TRBJ1-6,NA,TRBV12-3/TRBV12-4,CASSLASSYNSPLHF,TGTGCCAGCAGTTTGGCGAGCTCCTATAATTCACCCCTCCACTTT
many,TRBJ2-7,TRBD2,TRBV7-9,CASRPSGGYEQYF,TGTGCCAGCAGACCTAGCGGGGGCTACGAGCAGTACTTC
few,TRBJ2-1,TRBD2,TRBV12-3/TRBV12-4,CASSDGTSPNEQFF,TGTGCCAGCAGTGACGGGACTAGCCCCAATGAGCAGTTCTTC
many,TRBJ2-7,TRBD1,TRBV7-8,CASSSNRGSYEQYF,TGTGCCAGCAGCTCAAACAGGGGATCCTACGAGCAGTACTTC
NA,TRBJ2-7,NA,TRBV12-3/TRBV12-4,CASSQSWGQYF,TGTGCCAGCAGTCAGAGCTGGGGGCAGTACTTC
once,TRBJ2-2,NA,TRBV29-1,CSVPALWGNTGELFF,TGCAGCGTACCGGCGCTTTGGGGAAACACCGGGGAGCTGTTTTTT
few,TRBJ1-5,NA,TRBV7-9,CASSPEGGEQPQHF,TGTGCCAGCAGCCCAGAAGGGGGGGAGCAGCCCCAGCATTTT
many,TRBJ2-7,NA,TRBV7-2,CASSLEGRDSYEQYF,TGTGCCAGCAGCTTAGAGGGGCGGGACTCCTACGAGCAGTACTTC
NA,TRBJ2-7,NA,TRBV12-3/TRBV12-4,CASGASSYEQYF,TGTGCCAGCGGAGCGAGCTCCTACGAGCAGTACTTC
few,TRBJ2-7,TRBD1,TRBV5-1,CASSLARDRASYEQYF,TGCGCCAGCAGCTTAGCGAGAGACAGGGCTTCCTACGAGCAGTACTTC
few,TRBJ2-3,TRBD2,TRBV6-5,CASSYGTSGLSDTQYF,TGTGCCAGCAGTTACGGGACTAGCGGCCTCTCGGATACGCAGTATTTT
few,TRBJ2-1,NA,TRBV10-3,CAISEHLSYNEQFF,TGTGCCATCAGTGAGCACCTCTCCTACAATGAGCAGTTCTTC
few,TRBJ2-7,TRBD2,TRBV5-6,CASTGLAGPYEQYF,TGTGCCAGCACCGGACTAGCGGGGCCCTACGAGCAGTACTTC
few,TRBJ2-7,TRBD2,TRBV20-1,CSASLGGPFYEQYF,TGCAGTGCTAGTTTGGGAGGGCCATTCTACGAGCAGTACTTC
NA,TRBJ2-6,NA,TRBV12-5,CASGSRQSGANVLTF,TGTGCTAGTGGTTCCCGGCAATCTGGGGCCAACGTCCTGACTTTC
NA,TRBJ2-7,TRBD2,TRBV20-1,CSARAGGGGAEQYF,TGCAGTGCTAGAGCTGGTGGCGGGGGGGCCGAGCAGTACTTC
many,TRBJ2-5,NA,TRBV18,CASSAGVQETQYF,TGTGCCAGCTCCGCCGGAGTTCAAGAGACCCAGTACTTC